The entry that follows covers one T cell receptor beta chain sequence. This entry comes from a study of T-cell reconstitution after alpha-beta-depleted transplantation in children. Germline V gene data show CDR1 as MNHEY and CDR2 as SMNVEV (reference sequence). The CDR3 loop spans 15 amino acids. Trimming pared 6 bases from V and 2 bases from J, leaving 17 bases between. Unique molecular identifiers featured in how the TCRbeta library was prepared. TCRdb used MiXCR to reprocess the PCR reads, holding one entry per CDR3 protein. The data hold hundreds of thousands of distinct CDR3 sequences, with approximately 10% observed a single time.

The clonotype comes from a human donor who donated a stem cell graft to a child with acute myeloid leukemia. The chain recombines TRBV27 with TRBJ2-7; D may be TRBD2 (6 bases). Sequencing was performed on PBMCs from the stem cell graft donor, taken from the stem cell graft. The CDR3 reads CASSPGGLPTYEQYF. Written as DNA, the CDR3 is TGTGCCAGCAGCCCAGGAGGACTACCTACCTACGAGCAGTACTTC.